The entry below describes one T cell receptor beta chain. No antigen is known for it. This specimen comes from a study of PD-1 blockade in mismatch repair-deficient tumors. About the study: Patients had approximately 12 mismatch repair-deficient cancer types, all previously treated and progressing. The study, taken as a whole, reports: Tumor-resident clones, often absent from pretreatment blood, expanded after pembrolizumab and then contracted.

This CDR3 spans 13 amino acids. Looked up from germline, CDR1 is SGHTA and CDR2 is FQGTGA. V was shortened by 5 bases and J by 10 bases, with 15 bases between the two germline ends. Here immunoSEQ multiplex PCR was the method, and the copy in TCRdb shows in-frame clones only, minus some. This table has tens of thousands of clones, approximately 84% appearing once. The chain couples TRBV7-3 to TRBJ2-1; D might be TRBD2 (6 bases). Sample: peripheral blood, taken 12 weeks after starting pembrolizumab. The sequence came from an adult with mismatch repair-deficient cancer. CDR3 nucleotide sequence: TGTGCCAGCAGCCTAAAAGGAGGGCAGGAGCAGTTCTTC. As protein: CASSLKGGQEQFF.